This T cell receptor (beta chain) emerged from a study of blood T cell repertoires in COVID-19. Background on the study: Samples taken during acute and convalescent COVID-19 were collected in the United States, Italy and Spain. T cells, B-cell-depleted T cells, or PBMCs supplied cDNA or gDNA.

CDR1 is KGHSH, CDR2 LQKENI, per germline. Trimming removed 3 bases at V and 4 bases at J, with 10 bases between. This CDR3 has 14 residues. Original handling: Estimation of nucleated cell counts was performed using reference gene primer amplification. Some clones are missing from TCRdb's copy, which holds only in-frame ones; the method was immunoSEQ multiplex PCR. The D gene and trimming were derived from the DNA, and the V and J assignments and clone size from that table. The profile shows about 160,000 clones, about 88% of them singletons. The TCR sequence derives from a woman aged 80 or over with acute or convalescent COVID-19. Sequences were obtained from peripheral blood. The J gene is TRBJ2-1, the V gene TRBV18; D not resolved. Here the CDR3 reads CASSPGDAYNEQFF. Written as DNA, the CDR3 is TGTGCCAGCTCACCTGGAGACGCGTACAATGAGCAGTTCTTC.